This T cell receptor beta chain stems from a study of T cell clusters in autoimmune cytopenias. Germline V gene sequence: CDR1 LNHDA, CDR2 SQIVND (reference sequence). This CDR3 is built from 15 residues. One tube held mixed TRB-A and TRB-B primer pools for touch-down PCR. Using the multiplex PCR reads, TCRdb records one entry per CDR3 protein without DNA. The sample has approximately 8,800 distinct CDR3 sequences. Its frequency marks this clonotype as medium-sized. The target antigen is unknown. TRB was amplified from 250 ng of peripheral blood genomic DNA per sample. Points from the study as a whole: TRB repertoire shifts in secondary cytopenia and chronic lymphocytic leukemia mostly reflected lymphoma, not autoimmunity.

The origin of this receptor is a human donor with an autoimmune cytopenia or autoimmune hepatitis (not recorded which). Sequencing was carried out using peripheral blood. The chain carries TRBV19 and TRBJ2-1; with no DNA, the TCRdb D assignment of TRBD2 cannot be verified. This chain's CDR3 is CASRGWGQRNNEQFF.